The sequence of this T cell receptor beta chain was determined in a study of prognosis after radiotherapy for stage I lung cancer. CDR1 is SGHAT, CDR2 FQNNGV, per germline. The CDR3 is 13 residues long. Trimming took 0 bases from V and 10 from J, leaving 9 bases between them. From genomic DNA, TCR beta CDR3 was amplified by two-round multiplex PCR. First-round PCR used primers specific to each TRBV and TRBJ gene. One entry per CDR3 protein, called by TCRdb with MiXCR from the multiplex PCR reads. The table has around 30,000 distinct CDR3 sequences, approximately 36% seen once. The sample in question was PBMCs, obtained before or after stereotactic body radiation therapy (not recorded which). The gene calls are TRBV11-2 and TRBJ2-2; TRBD1 is a possible D gene (6 bases). The TCR comes from a donor aged 50 or older with non-small cell lung cancer. The CDR3 sequence: CASSLDTGLELFF. CDR3 nucleotides: TGTGCCAGCAGCTTAGATACAGGGTTGGAGCTGTTTTTT.